This T cell receptor (beta chain) was identified in a study of shared clonotypes between healthy human individuals. As for this clone: The antigen remains undetermined. The sample contains more than one DNA sequence encoding this CDR3.

Some clones are missing from TCRdb's copy, which holds only in-frame ones; the method was immunoSEQ multiplex PCR. The sample shows about 690,000 clones, roughly 91% of them seen only once. Study findings and constraints: In contrast to clonotypes shared by all four donors, non-shared clonotypes had lower generation probabilities.

Between the trimmed V and J ends, which lost 6 bases and 1 base, there was a span of 6 bases. CDR3 length: 13 residues. Germline values: CDR1 MNHNS, CDR2 SASEGT. Sequenced: memory CD8+ T cells from PBMCs. Subset in this sample: CD45RO+ cells pooled with CCR7-negative TemRA cells. The chain carries TRBV6-1 and TRBJ2-2; no reliable D call. The clonotype comes from a man between 18 and 29 years old in good health. Some clones in this sample may be carry-over from other donors' samples. CDR3 sequence: CASSPRNTGELFF. The CDR3 bases are TGTGCCAGCAGCCCCAGGAACACCGGGGAGCTGTTTTTT.